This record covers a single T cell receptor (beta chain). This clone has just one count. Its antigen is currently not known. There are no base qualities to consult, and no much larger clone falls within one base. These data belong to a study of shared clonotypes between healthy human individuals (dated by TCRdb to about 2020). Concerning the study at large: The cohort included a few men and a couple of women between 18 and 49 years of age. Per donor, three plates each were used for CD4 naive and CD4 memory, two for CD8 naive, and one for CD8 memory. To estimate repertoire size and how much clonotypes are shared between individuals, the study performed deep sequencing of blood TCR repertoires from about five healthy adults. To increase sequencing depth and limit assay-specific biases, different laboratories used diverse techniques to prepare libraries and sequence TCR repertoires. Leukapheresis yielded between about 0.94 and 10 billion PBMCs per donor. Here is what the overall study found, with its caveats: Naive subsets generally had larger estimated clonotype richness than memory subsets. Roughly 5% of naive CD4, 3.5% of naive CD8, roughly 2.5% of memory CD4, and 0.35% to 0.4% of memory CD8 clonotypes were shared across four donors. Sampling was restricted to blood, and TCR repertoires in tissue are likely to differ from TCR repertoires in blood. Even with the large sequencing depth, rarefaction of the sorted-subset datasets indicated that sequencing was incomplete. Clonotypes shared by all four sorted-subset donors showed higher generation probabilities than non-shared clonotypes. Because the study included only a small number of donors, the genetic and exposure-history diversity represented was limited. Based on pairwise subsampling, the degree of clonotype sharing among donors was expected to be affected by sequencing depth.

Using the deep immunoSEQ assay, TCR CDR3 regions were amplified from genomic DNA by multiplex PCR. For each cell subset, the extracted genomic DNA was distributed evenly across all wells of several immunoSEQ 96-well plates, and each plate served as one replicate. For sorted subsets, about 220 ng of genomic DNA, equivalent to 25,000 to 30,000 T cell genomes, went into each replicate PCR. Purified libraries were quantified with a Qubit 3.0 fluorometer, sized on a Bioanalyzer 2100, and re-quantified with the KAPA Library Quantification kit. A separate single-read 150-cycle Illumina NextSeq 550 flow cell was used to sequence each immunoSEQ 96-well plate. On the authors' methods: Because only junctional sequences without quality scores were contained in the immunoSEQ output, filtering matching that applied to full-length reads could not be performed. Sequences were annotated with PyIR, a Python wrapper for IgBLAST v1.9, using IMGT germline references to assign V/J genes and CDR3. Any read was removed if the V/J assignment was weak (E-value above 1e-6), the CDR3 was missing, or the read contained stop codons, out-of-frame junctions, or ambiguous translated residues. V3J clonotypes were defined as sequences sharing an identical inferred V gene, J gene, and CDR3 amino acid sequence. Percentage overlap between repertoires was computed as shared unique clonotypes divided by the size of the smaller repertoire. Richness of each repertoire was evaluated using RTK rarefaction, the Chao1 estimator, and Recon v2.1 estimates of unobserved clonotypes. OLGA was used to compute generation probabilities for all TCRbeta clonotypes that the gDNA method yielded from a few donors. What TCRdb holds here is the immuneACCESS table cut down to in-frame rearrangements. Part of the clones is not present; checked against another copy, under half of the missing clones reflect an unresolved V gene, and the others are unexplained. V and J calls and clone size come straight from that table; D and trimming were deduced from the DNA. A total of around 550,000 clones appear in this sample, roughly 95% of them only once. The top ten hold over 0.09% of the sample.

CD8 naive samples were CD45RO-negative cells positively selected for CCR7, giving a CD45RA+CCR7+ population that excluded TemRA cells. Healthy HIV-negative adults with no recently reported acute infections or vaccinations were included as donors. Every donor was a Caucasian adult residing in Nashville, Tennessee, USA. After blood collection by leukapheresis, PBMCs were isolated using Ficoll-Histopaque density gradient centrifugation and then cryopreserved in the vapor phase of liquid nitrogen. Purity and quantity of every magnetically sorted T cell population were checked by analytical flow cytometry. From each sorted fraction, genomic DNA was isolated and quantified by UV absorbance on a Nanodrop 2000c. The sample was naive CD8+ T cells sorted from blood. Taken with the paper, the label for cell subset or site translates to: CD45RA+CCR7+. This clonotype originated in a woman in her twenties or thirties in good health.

The bases are TGCGCCAGCAGTCGACAGTTGAACACTGAAGCTTTCTTT. Translated, it reads CASSRQLNTEAFF. The chain is encoded by TRBV23-1 joined to TRBJ1-1; the D region possibly corresponds to TRBD1 (5 bases align). TRBV23-1 is noted as an ORF with a role that remains uncertain. The CDR3, from cysteine to phenylalanine, totals 13 residues. The sequence is cut down to CDR3 DNA, 39 bases in frame from base 1. The germline ends are 6 bases apart after V is trimmed by 4 bases and J by 0 bases.